A single sample is the source of the 9 T cell receptor beta chains below, sequenced in a study of human T cells and chemical hapten exposure. Time point indicated: patch test 2, 6 weeks after DPC sensitization. The treatment denotes: therapeutic diphenylcyclopropenone sensitization with weekly scalp DPC. TCRdb ran MiXCR on the RACE reads and lists one entry per CDR3 protein. Altogether under 100,000 distinct CDR3 sequences are present, 10% being singletons, with the ten largest covering approximately 4.7%. Source: whole blood, taken in connection with sensitization to the hapten diphenylcyclopropenone (DPC). The receptors come from a woman between 45 and 60 years old with alopecia areata. Some clones in this sample may be carry-over from other donors' samples.

This clonotype was detected many times. This sequence joins TRBV6-6 and TRBJ2-6, with 10 bases lining up with TRBD1. The ends lost 6 bases at V and 1 base at J; junction bases unmatched: 0. The CDR3 runs to 15 residues. Germline values: CDR1 MNHNY, CDR2 SVGAGI (reference sequence). Here the CDR3 DNA reads TGTGCCAGCAGGGGACAGGGGTCTGGGGCCAACGTCCTGACTTTC. This sequence encodes CASRGQGSGANVLTF.

This clonotype was recorded a few times. The chain combines TRBV29-1 with TRBJ2-7; 8 nucleotides line up with TRBD2. Germline V gene data show CDR1 as SQVTM and CDR2 as ANQGSEA. The CDR3 length is 14 residues. After removal of 3 bases from V and 0 bases from J, the junction contained 4 bases not matched to a gene. CDR3 nucleotide sequence: TGCAGCGTTGAGGTAGCGGGGAACTCCTACGAGCAGTACTTC. Translation: CSVEVAGNSYEQYF.

This clonotype has more than one count but fewer than ten. The DNA of the CDR3 is TGTGCCAGCAGCTTATCTTTGGATAGCAATCAGCCCCAGCATTTT. This codes for CASSLSLDSNQPQHF. The V call is TRBV7-2, the J call TRBJ1-5, with D unresolved. Germline CDR1 reads SGHTA; CDR2 reads FQGNSA. V lost 2 bases and J 0 bases, leaving 8 bases between the germline ends. This CDR3 region has 15 residues. The full variable domain, completed using reference TRBV7-2 and TRBJ1-5, is GAGVSQSPSNKVTEKGKDVELRCDPISGHTALYWYRQSLGQGLEFLIYFQGNSAPDKSGLPSDRFSAERTGGSVSTLTIQRTQQEDSAVYLCASSLSLDSNQPQHFGDGTRLSIL.

This clonotype was counted at least ten times. This rearrangement joins TRBV19 to TRBJ1-5, with D possibly TRBD1 on 5 matching bases. Germline V lookup: CDR1 LNHDA, CDR2 SQIVND (reference sequence). There are 16 residues in the CDR3. The V end lost 3 bases, the J end lost 5 bases, and 17 bases lay between the germline ends. The CDR3 reads CASSISRGESDQPQHF. CDR3 DNA sequence: TGTGCCAGTAGTATCAGTAGGGGAGAAAGTGATCAGCCCCAGCATTTT.

This clonotype was seen a few times. The chain recombines TRBV7-6 with TRBJ1-1; D is undetermined. Trimming pared 1 base from V and 0 bases from J, leaving 6 bases between. This CDR3 region has 14 residues. Germline CDR1 and CDR2: SGHVS and FNYEAQ. CDR3 loop: CASSLGHLNTEAFF. The CDR3 DNA is TGTGCCAGCAGCTTAGGGCACTTGAACACTGAAGCTTTCTTT.

Many counts were recorded for this clonotype. The V gene is TRBV5-1, the J gene TRBJ1-2; no definite D call. Trimming took 2 bases from V and 7 from J, leaving 12 bases between them. Germline V gene sequence: CDR1 SGHRS, CDR2 YFSETQ. This CDR3 region has 13 residues. CDR3 region: CASSFGEAGGYTF. DNA of the CDR3: TGCGCCAGCAGCTTTGGGGAGGCCGGTGGCTACACCTTC.

This clonotype showed up just a few times. This chain joins TRBV29-1 and TRBJ1-4; D might be TRBD1 (5 bases). CDR1 SQVTM and CDR2 ANQGSEA come from the germline V gene. V was pared by 4 bases and J by 5 bases, with 11 bases between. This CDR3 is 13 amino acids long. The DNA for the CDR3 is TGCAGCGTTGGCGCAGGGAACAATGAAAAACTGTTTTTT. Protein sequence: CSVGAGNNEKLFF.

This clonotype was picked up many times. The V gene is TRBV7-2, the J gene TRBJ1-4; D not resolved. CDR3 size: 15 residues. Germline V lookup: CDR1 SGHTA, CDR2 FQGNSA. Deletions cut 4 bases from V and 2 bases from J, with 11 bases between. CDR3 residues: CASSSRLTTNEKLFF. In DNA form, the CDR3 reads TGTGCCAGCAGCTCGAGGTTAACGACTAATGAAAAACTGTTTTTT.

Here the CDR3 DNA reads TGTGCCAGCAGCTTAGACCCGGGACTGTTCTACGAGCAGTACTTC. It yields the protein CASSLDPGLFYEQYF. This sequence joins TRBV11-2 and TRBJ2-7; the D gene is possibly TRBD2 (6 bases). Germline CDR1 SGHAT, CDR2 FQNNGV. Deletions cut 0 bases from V and 3 bases from J, with 12 bases between. The CDR3 is 15 amino acids.